This T cell receptor beta chain was obtained from a study of cytomegalovirus exposure and HLA in healthy donors. The PCR ran on 60 Vbeta and 13 Jbeta primers. The assay was immunoSEQ multiplex PCR, and TCRdb's table has in-frame clones only and misses some. Of some 130,000 clones in the sample, 60% to 85% are singletons; the top ten hold around 1.5%. This clone has only a few counts. From germline, CDR1 is SQVTM and CDR2 ANQGSEA. Trimming took 0 bases from V and 1 from J; bases not matched to a gene: 3. This CDR3 contains 14 residues. The sequenced sample was PBMCs. This receptor was taken from a woman between 40 and 55 years old in good health and CMV-seronegative. This chain connects TRBV29-1 to TRBJ2-7, with 7 bases fitting TRBD2. CDR3 region: CSVEDWGGSYEQYF. DNA of the CDR3: TGCAGCGTTGAAGATTGGGGGGGGTCCTACGAGCAGTACTTC.